Sequencing of this T cell receptor beta chain was carried out in a study of regulatory T cells in long-lasting Graves disease (dated by TCRdb to the early 2020s). Regarding the study in general: Patients with newly diagnosed Graves' disease had been on antithyroid drugs for under 3 months. The study was conducted in China and was registered as a clinical trial. A total of 35 or so samples underwent TCR sequencing: around 13 from persistent and roughly 20 from newly diagnosed Graves' disease patients. Persistent Graves' disease patients were compared with newly diagnosed Graves' disease patients by peripheral blood TCR sequencing and RNA sequencing.

For this clonotype: What antigen it recognizes has not been identified. A much bigger clone sits one base away, suggesting this may be a read error.

There are 14 amino acids in the CDR3, from cysteine to phenylalanine inclusive. The entry retains the CDR3 DNA only, 42 bases that are in frame from base 1. The germline V gene sets CDR1 to SGHVS and CDR2 to FQNEAQ. Library method: multiplex PCR. Sequencing used an Illumina HiSeq 4000. TCR beta libraries were built with iRepertoire HTBI primers and Arm-PCR amplification of CDR3 regions. PCR products were gel purified before sequencing. On the study's bioinformatics: Gene usage analysis of CDR3 amino acid clonotypes used the 62 TRBV and around 14 TRBJ segments found across samples. COPE and FqMerger were used to merge filtered high-quality paired reads into contigs. BLAST was used to align contigs to the IMGT TRBV, TRBD and TRBJ reference genes, and CDR3 was defined following IMGT. Highly expanded clones were defined as clonotypes with a frequency above 0.1%. Shannon entropy served as the measure of repertoire diversity, while the Gini coefficient captured V-J evenness. Public clonotypes were defined as clonotypes shared by more than one individual. TCRdb itself trimmed the public reads at Q25 with fastp, ran MiXCR and retained productive beta chains. All rows with the same CDR3 protein become a single entry with the most common DNA and genes. In this record, the V and J calls reflect TCRdb's handling and not the investigators' own analysis. The sample includes about 320,000 distinct CDR3 sequences, with under 20% observed a single time. Jointly, the top ten make up around 37% of the sample.

The sample's time point label, decoded: newly diagnosed GD, antithyroid drugs for less than 3 months. For both TCR sequencing and RNA sequencing, RNA was extracted from PBMCs in TRIzol. The diagnosis of Graves' disease followed American Thyroid Association guidelines. Patients for the study were recruited at an endocrinology department in Xi'an, China. Each patient gave approximately 8.8 milliliters of peripheral blood, collected in an EDTA anticoagulant tube. PBMCs were isolated by Ficoll Paque Plus density gradient separation without further T cell sorting. An Agilent 2100 Bioanalyzer and agarose gel were used to check RNA quality, and a NanoDrop 2000 was used to measure RNA concentration. The research as a whole found: Only the TCR beta chain was sequenced and analyzed. A larger number of public clonotypes was shared among persistent patients (more than 2,500) than among newly diagnosed patients (about 990). Only peripheral blood was studied, because thyroid tissue, the primary lesion, was inaccessible. TRBV28, TRBJ1-2 and TRBJ2-5 were preferentially used in persistent disease, while TRBV20-1 and TRBJ2-1 were favored in newly diagnosed disease. Compared with newly diagnosed patients, patients with persistent Graves' disease had lower TCR Shannon entropy and fewer highly expanded clones, which suggests clonal expansion. As a limitation, the authors acknowledged that the small sample size may reduce accuracy.

Here the chain combines TRBV7-8 and TRBJ1-6; 10 junctional bases match TRBD1. The source is a female donor with Graves disease. Sample: peripheral blood mononuclear cells (PBMCs), taken at new diagnosis, from a patient treated with antithyroid drugs. The nucleotides are TGTGCCAGCAGCTCCAGACAGGGGGCTTCACCCCCCCACTTT. The encoded protein is CASSSRQGASPPHF.